The clone carrying this TCR beta chain came up a few times. The entry originates in a study of T-cell reconstitution after alpha-beta-depleted transplantation in children. Trimming removed 0 bases from V and 6 bases from J, with 23 bases in between. The CDR3 length is 18 residues. The TCRbeta library was prepared with unique molecular identifiers. TCRdb analysed the PCR reads with MiXCR anew, one entry per CDR3 protein. The sample contains 500,000 to 600,000 distinct CDR3 sequences, approximately 32% of which appear only once. The origin of this receptor is a human donor who donated a stem cell graft to a child with aplastic anemia. The sequencing here drew on PBMCs from the stem cell graft donor, taken from the stem cell graft. This chain joins TRBV12-3 or TRBV12-4 and TRBJ1-1; a weak D match, TRBD1 (6 bases). Here the CDR3 reads CASSLALGDGGAYAEAFF. CDR3 nucleotides: TGTGCCAGCAGTTTAGCGCTTGGGGACGGGGGCGCGTATGCTGAAGCTTTCTTT.